This entry lists 18 T cell receptor beta chains sequenced from one sample in a study of blood T cell repertoires in COVID-19. Assay used: immunoSEQ multiplex PCR; TCRdb lists only in-frame clones, some missing. The sample holds approximately 150,000 clones, 80% to 85% seen once. The specimen sequenced was PBMCs or T cells enriched from blood (not recorded which). These receptors came from a woman in her forties or fifties who had recovered from COVID-19.

CDR3 protein: CASSLEGGNTEAFF. CDR3 coding DNA: TGTGCCAGCAGCCTTGAGGGCGGGAACACTGAAGCTTTCTTT. V usage is TRBV5-5 and J usage is TRBJ1-1; D not resolved. The CDR3 is 14 amino acids. V was pared by 4 bases and J by 1 base, with 11 bases between. The germline CDR1 and CDR2 sequences are SGHKS and YYEKEE (reference sequence).

This rearrangement joins TRBV5-6 to TRBJ2-2; no definite D call. Germline V gene lookup returns CDR1 SGHDT and CDR2 YYEEEE. The CDR3 spans 14 residues. V was pared by 2 bases and J by 1 base, with 6 bases between. CDR3 protein: CASSFLRNTGELFF. In DNA, the CDR3 is TGTGCCAGCAGCTTTCTGCGGAACACCGGGGAGCTGTTTTTT.

The chain employs TRBV5-1 and TRBJ1-1, with TRBD1 matching 7 bases. The CDR3 length is 14 residues. CDR1 is SGHRS, CDR2 YFSETQ, per germline. Trimming at V came to 9 bases and at J to 0 bases, leaving 8 bases not matched to a gene. CDR3 sequence reads: CATSPGQMNTEAFF. Written as DNA, the CDR3 is TGCGCCACCTCGCCGGGACAGATGAACACTGAAGCTTTCTTT.

The J gene is TRBJ2-7, the V gene TRBV3-1 (or the pseudogene TRBV3-2), with TRBD1 as a possible D gene (6 bases). This CDR3 is built from 13 residues. CDR1 is LGHDT and CDR2 is YNNKEL in the germline V gene (reference sequence). The V and J ends lost 3 bases and 2 bases respectively, with 8 bases between them. This CDR3 reads CASSQGHAYEQYF. For the CDR3, the DNA is TGTGCCAGCAGCCAGGGACATGCCTACGAGCAGTACTTC.

The J gene is TRBJ2-6, the V gene TRBV7-3, with D unclear. The V end was cut by 6 bases, the J end by 0 bases, with 9 bases between. The CDR3 has 15 residues. The germline V gene encodes CDR1 SGHTA and CDR2 FQGTGA. CDR3 bases: TGTGCCAGCAGTCCAACTCACTCTGGGGCCAACGTCCTGACTTTC. Amino acids: CASSPTHSGANVLTF.

The rearrangement uses TRBV15 and TRBJ1-2; D ambiguous. This CDR3 comprises 13 residues. The germline V gene encodes CDR1 LNHNV and CDR2 YYDKDF (reference sequence). The V and J ends lost 5 bases and 5 bases respectively, with 12 bases between them. The CDR3 nucleotides read TGTGCCACCAGCCGGAAGACTGATTATGGCTACACCTTC. Its protein is CATSRKTDYGYTF.

V is TRBV10-3 and J is TRBJ1-2; TRBD1 agrees at 7 bases. Germline CDR1 ENHRY, CDR2 SYGVKD. This CDR3 has 13 amino acids. The V and J ends lost 6 bases and 8 bases, in that order; junction bases with no gene match: 9. CDR3 DNA sequence: TGTGCCATCAGAGGGACAGAAGACGCAGGCTACACCTTC. Protein sequence: CAIRGTEDAGYTF.

This sequence joins TRBV7-2 and TRBJ1-2, with a weak D call TRBD1 (5 bases). V lost 4 bases and J lost 2, with 14 bases in between. The CDR3 runs to 15 residues. The V gene's germline CDR1 is SGHTA and CDR2 FQGNSA. The CDR3: CASSSMTAWNYGYTF. As DNA, the CDR3 is TGTGCCAGCAGCTCTATGACAGCCTGGAACTATGGCTACACCTTC. The entire variable domain, with the rest obtained from reference TRBV7-2 and TRBJ1-2, is as follows: GAGVSQSPSNKVTEKGKDVELRCDPISGHTALYWYRQSLGQGLEFLIYFQGNSAPDKSGLPSDRFSAERTGGSVSTLTIQRTQQEDSAVYLCASSSMTAWNYGYTFGSGTRLTVV.

The CDR3 region is CASSQGSRGGVFSNQPQHF. The CDR3 DNA is TGTGCCAGCAGCCAAGGGTCCCGGGGAGGGGTGTTTAGTAATCAGCCCCAGCATTTT. The genes are TRBV3-1 (or the pseudogene TRBV3-2) and TRBJ1-5; D possibly corresponds to TRBD1 (5 bases). The CDR3 consists of 19 residues. Between the trimmed V and J ends, which lost 1 base and 4 bases, there was a span of 23 bases. The V gene's germline CDR1 is LGHDT and CDR2 YNNKEL (reference sequence).

The chain uses TRBV6-4 and TRBJ2-7, with D unclear. The CDR3 totals 15 residues. In germline, CDR1 is MRHNA, CDR2 SNTAGT. Trimming took 4 bases from V and 1 from J, leaving 14 bases between them. CDR3 loop: CASSVKRSLSYEQYF. CDR3 bases: TGTGCCAGCAGTGTAAAACGGTCCCTTTCCTACGAGCAGTACTTC.

The chain has TRBV2 and TRBJ1-1; 8 bases are shared with TRBD1. The CDR3 has 16 amino acids. Per the germline V gene, CDR1 is SNHLY and CDR2 is FYNNEI. V dropped 6 bases and J dropped 1; count of bases not matched to a gene: 10. CDR3: CASSSTRQGTNTEAFF. The CDR3 DNA reads TGTGCCAGCAGCTCCACCCGACAGGGGACGAACACTGAAGCTTTCTTT.

The chain's CDR3 is CASSRPGLADNEQFF. As DNA, the CDR3 is TGTGCCAGCAGCCGCCCGGGACTAGCGGACAATGAGCAGTTCTTC. The V gene is TRBV3-1 (or the pseudogene TRBV3-2), the J gene TRBJ2-1, with 11 positions matching TRBD2. Trimming at V came to 4 bases and at J to 5 bases, leaving 4 bases not matched to a gene. Germline V lookup: CDR1 LGHDT, CDR2 YNNKEL (reference sequence). CDR3 length: 15 amino acids.

V is TRBV5-6 and J is TRBJ1-5; TRBD1 matches at 8 bases. The V segment lost 2 bases and the J segment 1 base; nucleotides outside the gene matches: 5. This CDR3 region has 16 residues. The germline V gene has CDR1 SGHDT and CDR2 YYEEEE. The CDR3 DNA reads TGTGCCAGCAGCTTATATGGACAGGGAAGCAATCAGCCCCAGCATTTT. Translating it yields CASSLYGQGSNQPQHF. The whole variable domain, remainder taken from reference TRBV5-6 and TRBJ1-5, is DAGVTQSPTHLIKTRGQQVTLRCSPKSGHDTVSWYQQALGQGPQFIFQYYEEEERQRGNFPDRFSGHQFPNYSSELNVNALLLGDSALYLCASSLYGQGSNQPQHFGDGTRLSIL.

This clone has just a few counts. The V and J genes are TRBV2 and TRBJ1-1; possible D gene TRBD1, 5 bases. Trimming left V 7 bases short and J 1 base short, with 13 bases between. The CDR3 totals 14 residues. Looked up from germline, CDR1 is SNHLY and CDR2 is FYNNEI. This CDR3 reads CASKGLGGNTEAFF. CDR3 DNA sequence: TGTGCCAGCAAGGGACTGGGGGGGAACACTGAAGCTTTCTTT.

The rearrangement joins TRBV2 to TRBJ1-5, with 8 nucleotides matching TRBD1. Germline CDR1 is SNHLY and CDR2 is FYNNEI. V lost 2 bases, J lost 3 bases, and 3 bases stayed unmatched. This CDR3 region has 15 residues. The CDR3 DNA reads as TGTGCCAGCAGTGAATGGACAGGGTTCAATCAGCCCCAGCATTTT. As protein: CASSEWTGFNQPQHF.

This clone was counted a single time. The chain links TRBV6-2 or TRBV6-3 to TRBJ1-5, with 9 bases identical to TRBD1. The CDR3 is made up of 15 amino acids. Germline loops: CDR1 MNHEY, CDR2 SVGEGT. With V trimmed by 5 bases and J by 5 bases, 7 bases remained unmatched. CDR3: CASSPDRGDYQPQHF. Written as DNA, the CDR3 is TGTGCCAGCAGTCCCGACAGGGGGGACTATCAGCCCCAGCATTTT.

The chain joins TRBV18 to TRBJ1-4; no firm D call. The CDR3 has 15 amino acids. The ends were cut back, 1 base at V and 0 bases at J, with 6 bases in the middle. The germline gives CDR1 KGHSH, CDR2 LQKENI. The chain's CDR3 is CASSPRAATNEKLFF. The CDR3 DNA reads as TGTGCCAGCTCACCACGGGCTGCAACTAATGAAAAACTGTTTTTT.

V is TRBV2 and J is TRBJ1-1; D ambiguous. CDR1 is SNHLY and CDR2 is FYNNEI in the germline V gene. V shed 7 bases and J shed 8 bases, with 20 bases lying between them. This CDR3 has 14 amino acids. CDR3 amino acids: CASKSSGPRAEAFF. As DNA, the CDR3 is TGTGCCAGCAAGTCGTCCGGACCGCGGGCGGAAGCTTTCTTT.